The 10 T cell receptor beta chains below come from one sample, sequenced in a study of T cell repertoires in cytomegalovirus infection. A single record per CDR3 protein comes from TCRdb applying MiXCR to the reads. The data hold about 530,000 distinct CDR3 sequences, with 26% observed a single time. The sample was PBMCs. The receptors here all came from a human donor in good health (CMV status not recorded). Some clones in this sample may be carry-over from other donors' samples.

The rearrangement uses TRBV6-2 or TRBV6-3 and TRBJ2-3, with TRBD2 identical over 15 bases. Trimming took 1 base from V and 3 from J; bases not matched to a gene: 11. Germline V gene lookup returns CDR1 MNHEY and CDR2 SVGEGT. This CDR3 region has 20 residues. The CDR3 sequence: CASSYWSTGTSGRRTDTQYF. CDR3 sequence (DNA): TGTGCCAGCAGTTACTGGTCCACCGGGACTAGCGGGAGGAGGACAGATACGCAGTATTTT.

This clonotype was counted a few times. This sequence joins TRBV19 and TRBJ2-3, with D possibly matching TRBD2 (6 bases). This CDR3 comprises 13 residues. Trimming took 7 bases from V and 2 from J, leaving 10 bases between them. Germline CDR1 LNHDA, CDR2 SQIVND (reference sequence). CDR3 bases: TGTGCCAGTACGAGCGGGTTCACAGATACGCAGTATTTT. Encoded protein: CASTSGFTDTQYF.

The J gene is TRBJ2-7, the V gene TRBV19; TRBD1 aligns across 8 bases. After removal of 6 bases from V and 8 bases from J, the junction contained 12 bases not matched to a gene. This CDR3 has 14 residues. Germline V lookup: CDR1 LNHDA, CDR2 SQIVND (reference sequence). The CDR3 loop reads CASRPGQGVWKQYF. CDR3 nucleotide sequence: TGTGCCAGTAGGCCCGGACAGGGAGTTTGGAAGCAGTACTTC. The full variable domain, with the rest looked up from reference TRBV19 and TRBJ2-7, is DGGITQSPKYLFRKEGQNVTLSCEQNLNHDAMYWYRQDPGQGLRLIYYSQIVNDFQKGDIAEGYSVSREKKESFPLTVTSAQKNPTAFYLCASRPGQGVWKQYFGPGTRLTVT.

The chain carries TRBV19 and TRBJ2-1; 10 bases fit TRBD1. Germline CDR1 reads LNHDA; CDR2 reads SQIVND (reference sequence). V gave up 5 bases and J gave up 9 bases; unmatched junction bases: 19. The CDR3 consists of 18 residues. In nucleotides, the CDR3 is TGTGCCAGTAGTTTCCCGGGGACAGGGGTGCTGGGGCGCTTTGAGCAGTTCTTC. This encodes CASSFPGTGVLGRFEQFF. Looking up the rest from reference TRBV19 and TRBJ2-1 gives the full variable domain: DGGITQSPKYLFRKEGQNVTLSCEQNLNHDAMYWYRQDPGQGLRLIYYSQIVNDFQKGDIAEGYSVSREKKESFPLTVTSAQKNPTAFYLCASSFPGTGVLGRFEQFFGPGTRLTVL.

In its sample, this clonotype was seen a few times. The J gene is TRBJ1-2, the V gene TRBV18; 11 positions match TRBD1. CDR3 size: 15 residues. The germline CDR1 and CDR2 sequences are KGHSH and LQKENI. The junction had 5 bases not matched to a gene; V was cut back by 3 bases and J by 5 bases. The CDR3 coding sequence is TGTGCCAGCTCACCGGACAGGGGGCCCGGTTATGGCTACACCTTC. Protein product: CASSPDRGPGYGYTF.

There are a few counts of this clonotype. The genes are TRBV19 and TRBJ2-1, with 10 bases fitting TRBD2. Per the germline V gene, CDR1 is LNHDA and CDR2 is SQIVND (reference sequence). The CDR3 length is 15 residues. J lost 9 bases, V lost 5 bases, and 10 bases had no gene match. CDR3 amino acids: CASSLIAGGRSEQFF. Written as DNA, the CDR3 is TGTGCCAGTAGTCTCATAGCGGGAGGAAGAAGTGAGCAGTTCTTC. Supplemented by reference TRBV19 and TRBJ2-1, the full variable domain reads DGGITQSPKYLFRKEGQNVTLSCEQNLNHDAMYWYRQDPGQGLRLIYYSQIVNDFQKGDIAEGYSVSREKKESFPLTVTSAQKNPTAFYLCASSLIAGGRSEQFFGPGTRLTVL.

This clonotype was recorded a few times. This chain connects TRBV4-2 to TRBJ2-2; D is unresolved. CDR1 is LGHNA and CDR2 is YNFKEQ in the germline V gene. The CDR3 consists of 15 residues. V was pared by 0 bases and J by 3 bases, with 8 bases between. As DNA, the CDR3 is TGTGCCAGCAGCCAAGAAGGTAGTTACACCGGGGAGCTGTTTTTT. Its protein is CASSQEGSYTGELFF.

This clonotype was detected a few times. The CDR3 loop is CASSVSGVVTDTQYF. CDR3 sequence (DNA): TGTGCCAGCAGCGTTAGCGGGGTAGTCACAGATACGCAGTATTTT. V and J are TRBV7-2 and TRBJ2-3; 8 bases are a match to TRBD2. CDR3 length equals 15 residues. Trimming at V came to 5 bases and at J to 2 bases, leaving 6 bases not matched to a gene. Germline CDR1 and CDR2: SGHTA and FQGNSA.

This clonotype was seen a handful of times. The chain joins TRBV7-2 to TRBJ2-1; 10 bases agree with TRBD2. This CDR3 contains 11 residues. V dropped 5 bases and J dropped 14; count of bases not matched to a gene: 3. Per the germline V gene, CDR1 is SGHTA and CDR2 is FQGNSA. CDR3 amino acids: CASSPGLAEFF. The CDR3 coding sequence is TGTGCCAGCAGCCCCGGACTAGCGGAGTTCTTC.

Here the CDR3 DNA reads TGTGCCAGCAGCCAAGTGGCTAGCGGGTCGAACACCGGGGAGCTGTTTTTT. Translated, it gives CASSQVASGSNTGELFF. J is TRBJ2-2 and V is TRBV4-2; TRBD2 agrees at 8 bases. The CDR3 is made up of 17 amino acids. In germline, CDR1 is LGHNA, CDR2 YNFKEQ. The V segment lost 1 base and the J segment 0 bases; nucleotides outside the gene matches: 4.